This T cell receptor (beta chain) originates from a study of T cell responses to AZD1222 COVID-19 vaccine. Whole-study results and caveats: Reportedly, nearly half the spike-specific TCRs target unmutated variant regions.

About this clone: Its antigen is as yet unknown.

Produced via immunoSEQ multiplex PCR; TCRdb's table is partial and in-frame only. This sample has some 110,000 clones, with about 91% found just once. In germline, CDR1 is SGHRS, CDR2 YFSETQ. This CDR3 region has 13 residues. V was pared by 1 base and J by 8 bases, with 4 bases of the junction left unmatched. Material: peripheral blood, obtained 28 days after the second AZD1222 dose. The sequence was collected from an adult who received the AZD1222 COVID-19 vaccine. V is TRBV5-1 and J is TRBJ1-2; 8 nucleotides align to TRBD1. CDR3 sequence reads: CASSLQDRVGYTF. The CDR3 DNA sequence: TGCGCCAGCAGCTTGCAGGACAGGGTGGGCTACACCTTC. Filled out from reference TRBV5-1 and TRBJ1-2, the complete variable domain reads KAGVTQTPRYLIKTRGQQVTLSCSPISGHRSVSWYQQTPGQGLQFLFEYFSETQRNKGNFPGRFSGRQFSNSRSEMNVSTLELGDSALYLCASSLQDRVGYTFGSGTRLTVV.